Reported below is one TCR beta chain. What it recognizes is unknown. This entry belongs to a study of blood T cells in healthy people across ages. Study observations and caveats: Higher naive T cell percentage went strongly together with higher TCR beta diversity.

The germline V gene has CDR1 MNHEY and CDR2 SMNVEV (reference sequence). The CDR3 is made up of 14 amino acids. The ends were cut back, 0 bases at V and 1 base at J, with 6 bases in the middle. The second PCR ran about 6 to 11 cycles with a sample-barcoded 5' primer and J-beta primers. TCRdb analysed the 5' RACE reads with MiXCR anew, one entry per CDR3 protein. The data show nearly 1 million distinct CDR3 sequences, roughly 50% seen once. The specimen sequenced was blood. The TCR comes from a woman in her sixties in good health. The V and J genes are TRBV27 and TRBJ1-1; the D is unclear. The CDR3 nucleotides are TGTGCCAGCAGTTTATCAGCCGGGAACACTGAAGCTTTCTTT. Translating gives CASSLSAGNTEAFF.